This T cell receptor beta chain was sequenced during a study of shared clonotypes between healthy human individuals. Study at large: Three plates each covered CD4 naive and memory; CD8 naive two, CD8 memory one. Study results and caveats: An effect of sequencing depth on clonotype sharing among donors was expected.

About this clone: Its antigen is unknown.

Replicate sorted-subset PCRs were loaded with around 0.2 ug DNA, roughly 33,000 T cell genomes. Sequenced by immunoSEQ multiplex PCR; TCRdb stores in-frame clones only, minus some. The table has 2 million to 2.5 million clones, more than 90% seen once. Sequences were obtained from naive CD4+ T cells sorted from blood. Subset defined: CD45RA+ positively selected. This receptor was obtained from a man between 18 and 29 years old in good health.

The CDR3 here is CASSWDNQRPEQYF. The CDR3 coding sequence is TGTGCCAGCAGCTGGGACAATCAACGGCCCGAGCAGTACTTC. This sequence joins TRBV11-3 and TRBJ2-7; D possibly corresponds to TRBD1 (6 bases). Germline V CDR1 and CDR2: SGHNT, YENEEA. Deletions cut 4 bases from V and 6 bases from J, with 16 bases between. The CDR3 extends over 14 amino acids.